The rows below give T cell receptor beta chains drawn from one sample of a study of post-analysis software for immune sequencing data. TCRdb passed the PCR reads through MiXCR, listing each CDR3 protein once. The profile shows 750,000 to 950,000 distinct CDR3 sequences, roughly 58% of them singletons. Sequenced input: blood. The receptors derive from a girl aged 10 to 17 with multiple sclerosis. Each CDR3 is given with its conserved first and last residue. D genes are given only for firm matches. The size entry is marked missing in some rows and otherwise reads once, few, many or a size class.

abundance,d_gene,v_gene,j_gene,CDR3aa,CDR3nt
-,TRBD1,TRBV7-3,TRBJ2-3,CASSPDRGRTDTQYF,TGTGCCAGCAGCCCCGACAGGGGTCGCACAGATACGCAGTATTTT
-,TRBD2,TRBV4-1,TRBJ2-3,CASTQSPGGLTDTQYF,TGCGCCAGCACCCAATCGCCGGGGGGACTCACAGATACGCAGTATTTT
-,-,TRBV3-1,TRBJ1-2,CASSRTTASYGYTF,TGTGCCAGCAGCCGAACGACAGCTAGCTATGGCTACACCTTC
-,TRBD1,TRBV4-1,TRBJ1-2,CASSQDSADRHRYGYTF,TGCGCCAGCAGCCAAGATTCCGCGGACAGGCATCGCTATGGCTACACCTTC
-,-,TRBV29-1,TRBJ2-7,CSVGQPSNYYEQYF,TGCAGCGTCGGACAGCCTTCAAACTACTACGAGCAGTACTTC
-,-,TRBV29-1,TRBJ2-5,CSVEKETQYF,TGCAGCGTTGAAAAGGAGACCCAGTACTTC
few,-,TRBV5-1,TRBJ2-1,CASSPSQGRSYNEQFF,TGCGCCAGCAGCCCCTCACAGGGACGCTCCTACAATGAGCAGTTCTTC
-,-,TRBV12-3/TRBV12-4,TRBJ1-2,CASSPRTSRYTF,TGTGCCAGCAGTCCACGGACTTCACGCTACACCTTC
few,TRBD1,TRBV15,TRBJ1-2,CATSRDPTGGGYGYTF,TGTGCCACCAGCAGAGATCCGACAGGGGGAGGCTATGGCTACACCTTC
-,-,TRBV3-1,TRBJ1-2,CASSQASTRDFYGYTF,TGTGCCAGCAGCCAAGCGAGCACCCGGGATTTCTATGGCTACACCTTC
few,-,TRBV7-2,TRBJ2-5,CASSKGGETQYF,TGTGCCAGCAGCAAGGGGGGCGAGACCCAGTACTTC
few,-,TRBV28,TRBJ1-1,CASKIFGQNTEAFF,TGTGCCAGCAAGATATTTGGGCAGAACACTGAAGCTTTCTTT
-,-,TRBV6-5,TRBJ1-4,CASSSQPGLPSEKLFF,TGTGCCAGCAGTTCCCAACCGGGATTGCCATCTGAAAAACTGTTTTTT
few,-,TRBV29-1,TRBJ2-1,CSVFGDSGNYNEQFF,TGCAGCGTGTTCGGGGATAGCGGAAACTACAATGAGCAGTTCTTC
-,TRBD2,TRBV10-3,TRBJ2-7,CASSGTSGNHEQYF,TGTGCCAGTAGCGGGACGAGCGGGAACCACGAGCAGTACTTC
few,-,TRBV25-1,TRBJ2-6,CASMGAKHSGANVLTF,TGTGCCAGCATGGGGGCAAAACACTCTGGGGCCAACGTCCTGACTTTC
-,-,TRBV7-2,TRBJ2-5,CASSLWSAFQETQYF,TGTGCCAGCAGCTTATGGTCAGCCTTCCAAGAGACCCAGTACTTC
few,-,TRBV7-7,TRBJ2-4,CASSLHVWGKKGIQYF,TGTGCTAGCAGCTTGCACGTGTGGGGCAAAAAAGGCATTCAGTACTTC
-,-,TRBV4-1,TRBJ2-5,CASSQEANTETQYF,TGCGCCAGCAGCCAAGAAGCGAATACGGAGACCCAGTACTTC
-,-,TRBV15,TRBJ1-2,CATSLTQGFYGYTF,TGTGCCACCAGCCTCACTCAGGGTTTCTATGGCTACACCTTC
-,-,TRBV29-1,TRBJ2-3,CSVDWTTDTQYF,TGCAGCGTTGATTGGACGACAGATACGCAGTATTTT
-,-,TRBV2,TRBJ1-4,CASRRHKGGEKRFF,TGTGCCAGCAGAAGACATAAGGGAGGCGAAAAACGGTTTTTT
few,-,TRBV20-1,TRBJ2-5,CSARDLEFPGETQYF,TGCAGTGCTAGAGATCTAGAATTCCCAGGAGAGACCCAGTACTTC
few,-,TRBV25-1,TRBJ1-2,CASSGPGENYGYTF,TGTGCCAGCAGTGGCCCCGGTGAGAACTATGGCTACACCTTC
-,-,TRBV29-1,TRBJ1-1,CSVEHQEWKNTEAFF,TGCAGCGTTGAACATCAGGAGTGGAAAAACACTGAAGCTTTCTTT
-,TRBD2,TRBV20-1,TRBJ2-7,CSARIGSGRADEQYF,TGCAGTGCTAGGATAGGTAGCGGGAGGGCTGACGAGCAGTACTTC
-,-,TRBV10-3,TRBJ2-1,CAISGLSTNTYNEPIF,TGTGCCATCAGTGGCCTAAGCACCAATACCTACAATGAGCCGATCTTC
-,-,TRBV12-3/TRBV12-4,TRBJ2-7,CASSRGSGHTLYNEQYF,TGTGCCAGCAGTCGAGGGTCGGGCCACACCCTCTACAATGAGCAGTACTTC
-,TRBD1,TRBV29-1,TRBJ2-1,CSVSAGTGAYNEQFF,TGCAGCGTCTCTGCCGGGACAGGAGCCTACAATGAGCAGTTCTTC
-,-,TRBV3-1,TRBJ2-6,CASSQDWGSGANVLTF,TGTGCCAGCAGCCAAGATTGGGGTTCCGGGGCCAACGTCCTGACTTTC
once,-,TRBV10-2,TRBJ1-2,CASSAGFYGYTF,TGCGCCAGCAGTGCGGGGTTCTATGGCTACACCTTC
-,-,TRBV12-3/TRBV12-4,TRBJ2-7,CASSPRQTPTYEQYF,TGTGCCAGCAGTCCCAGACAGACTCCTACCTACGAGCAGTACTTC
few,-,TRBV12-3/TRBV12-4,TRBJ1-1,CASTHRAGLNTEAFF,TGTGCCAGCACCCACAGGGCAGGATTGAACACTGAAGCTTTCTTT
-,-,TRBV20-1,TRBJ2-1,CSAKRTIYEQFF,TGCAGTGCCAAAAGGACAATCTATGAGCAGTTCTTC
-,-,TRBV18,TRBJ1-2,CASSPPAGINYGYTF,TGTGCCAGCTCACCACCGGCAGGGATTAACTATGGCTACACCTTC
-,TRBD2,TRBV7-2,TRBJ2-5,CTSSLTGTTETQYF,TGTACCAGCAGCCTAACCGGGACTACAGAGACCCAGTACTTC
-,-,TRBV6-5,TRBJ2-7,CASSYSLNQGGLDEQYF,TGTGCCAGCAGTTACTCCCTCAACCAGGGGGGGCTCGACGAGCAGTACTTC
-,TRBD2,TRBV6-5,TRBJ2-7,CASSSTGTNLFYEQYF,TGTGCCAGCAGTTCTACCGGGACTAACCTCTTCTACGAGCAGTACTTC
-,TRBD1,TRBV7-3,TRBJ1-3,CASSPGQGASGNTIYF,TGTGCCAGCAGCCCCGGTCAGGGGGCTTCTGGAAACACCATATATTTT
-,TRBD2,TRBV3-1,TRBJ2-7,CASSQGSLAGRYEQYF,TGTGCCAGCAGCCAAGGGTCGCTAGCGGGGCGCTACGAGCAGTACTTC
few,TRBD1,TRBV6-5,TRBJ1-1,CASRAQGAVTEAFF,TGTGCCAGCAGAGCTCAGGGGGCTGTGACTGAAGCTTTCTTT
-,-,TRBV5-1,TRBJ2-7,CASSPEAVLYEQYF,TGCGCCAGCAGCCCCGAGGCAGTTCTCTACGAGCAGTACTTC
few,-,TRBV6-6,TRBJ1-2,CASSRTENYGYTF,TGTGCCAGCAGTCGGACCGAAAACTATGGCTACACCTTC
-,-,TRBV6-1,TRBJ2-1,CASSRQVAEQFF,TGTGCCAGCAGTAGACAGGTGGCGGAGCAGTTCTTC
-,TRBD1,TRBV12-3/TRBV12-4,TRBJ2-1,CASSLGTAREQFF,TGTGCCAGCAGCCTCGGGACAGCGAGAGAGCAGTTCTTC
-,-,TRBV5-5,TRBJ1-4,CACSLADSGAREKLFF,TGTGCCTGCAGCTTGGCCGATTCCGGGGCAAGGGAAAAACTGTTTTTT
few,TRBD1,TRBV6-1,TRBJ2-5,CASNAGTGQETQYF,TGTGCCAGCAACGCCGGGACAGGGCAAGAGACCCAGTACTTC
-,-,TRBV10-2,TRBJ2-5,CASSESGYYTETQYF,TGCGCCAGCAGTGAGTCGGGGTACTATACAGAGACCCAGTACTTC
-,TRBD1,TRBV7-8,TRBJ2-1,CASGDRQFF,TGTGCCAGCGGGGACAGACAGTTCTTC
-,-,TRBV5-6,TRBJ1-1,CASSLAGGSEAFF,TGTGCCAGCAGCTTGGCCGGGGGATCTGAAGCTTTCTTT
-,-,TRBV29-1,TRBJ1-2,CSTRQERSYGYTF,TGCAGTACTCGACAGGAGCGGAGCTATGGCTACACCTTC
few,-,TRBV2,TRBJ2-7,CASSVARESSYEQYF,TGTGCCAGCAGTGTGGCCAGGGAATCCTCCTACGAGCAGTACTTC
-,TRBD1,TRBV29-1,TRBJ1-2,CSVVYRGLSYGYTF,TGCAGCGTGGTCTACAGGGGGCTTAGCTATGGCTACACCTTC